Below, 6 T cell receptor beta chains from the same sample are listed, as sequenced in a study of T cells after yellow fever vaccination. TCRdb re-called the 5' RACE reads through MiXCR, storing one row per CDR3 protein. In the table there are hundreds of thousands of distinct CDR3 sequences, roughly 12% of which are singletons. The material sequenced was PBMCs, taken on the day of the yellow fever booster vaccination. Receptors originate from a man aged 25-45 years who received the YFV17D yellow fever vaccine.

This clonotype was observed a handful of times. The chain couples TRBV20-1 to TRBJ1-2, with a tentative D call TRBD1 (6 bases). Per germline, CDR1 DFQATT and CDR2 SNEGSKA (reference sequence). The CDR3 length is 14 residues. The V end was cut by 3 bases, the J end by 4 bases, with 15 bases between. The CDR3 loop reads CSARDSFTIYGYTF. In nucleotides, the CDR3 is TGCAGTGCTAGGGACAGTTTTACTATCTATGGCTACACCTTC.

The sample holds a few counts of this clonotype. The V and J genes are TRBV4-3 and TRBJ2-1, with 7 bases that match TRBD2. The CDR3 loop spans 17 amino acids. The V and J ends lost 0 bases and 8 bases, in that order; junction bases with no gene match: 13. The germline V gene has CDR1 LGHNA and CDR2 YSLEER. The CDR3 DNA reads as TGCGCCAGCAGCCAAGATCTAGGCGGGAGAAGATCTGATGAGCAGTTCTTC. Its translation is CASSQDLGGRRSDEQFF.

The table lists this clonotype with a few counts. The chain has TRBV30 and TRBJ2-4; D gene unclear. The germline V gene has CDR1 GTSNPN and CDR2 SVGIG (reference sequence). CDR3 length: 17 amino acids. The V end lost 1 base, the J end lost 0 bases, and 16 bases lay between the germline ends. DNA of the CDR3: TGTGCCTGGAGTGCCCCTACGGGTATCCTAGCCAAAAACATTCAGTACTTC. This encodes CAWSAPTGILAKNIQYF.

A few counts support this clonotype. V usage is TRBV5-1 and J usage is TRBJ1-3; D not resolved. The CDR3 spans 14 residues. Trimming cost V 1 base and J 0 bases, with 5 bases left between them. Germline V gives CDR1 SGHRS, CDR2 YFSETQ. The CDR3 protein is CASSLTYSGNTIYF. Here the CDR3 DNA reads TGCGCCAGCAGCTTGACCTACTCTGGAAACACCATATATTTT.

The genes are TRBV12-3 or TRBV12-4 and TRBJ2-4, with D uncertain. V was pared by 5 bases and J by 7 bases, with 15 bases between. The CDR3 has 14 residues. CDR3 loop: CASSPPGDGNIQYF. The DNA of the CDR3 is TGTGCCAGCAGTCCCCCAGGAGACGGGAACATTCAGTACTTC.

This sequence joins TRBV6-5 and TRBJ1-1, with 8 positions matching TRBD1. The CDR3 sequence is 17 residues long. CDR1 is MNHEY, CDR2 SVGAGI, per germline. Trimming cost V 4 bases and J 5 bases; bases outside gene matches: 15. The CDR3 region is CASSLRRVRGPVTEAFF. CDR3 nucleotides: TGTGCCAGCAGTTTACGCCGAGTCAGGGGGCCGGTTACTGAAGCTTTCTTT.